One sample yielded the 26 T cell receptor beta chains listed below, sequenced in a study of T cell responses to AZD1222 COVID-19 vaccine. The data were produced by immunoSEQ multiplex PCR, yet TCRdb's version contains in-frame clones alone and is incomplete. This table has 35,000 to 45,000 clones, roughly 88% appearing once. Sequencing used peripheral blood, obtained 28 days after the second AZD1222 dose. These receptors originate from an adult who received the AZD1222 COVID-19 vaccine.

This chain joins TRBV27 and TRBJ1-2; 7 nucleotides line up with TRBD1. Germline CDR1 is MNHEY and CDR2 is SMNVEV (reference sequence). V gave up 3 bases and J gave up 4 bases; unmatched junction bases: 8. The CDR3 consists of 15 residues. The CDR3 region has the DNA TGTGCCAGCAGTTTCGACCGGGACAGTCCCTATGGCTACACCTTC. Encoded protein: CASSFDRDSPYGYTF.

This chain connects TRBV28 to TRBJ2-3, with D uncertain. Germline V gives CDR1 MDHEN, CDR2 SYDVKM. The V end was cut by 4 bases, the J end by 0 bases, with 5 bases between. The CDR3 contains 13 residues. In DNA, the CDR3 is TGTGCCAGCAGTTCAACTAGCACAGATACGCAGTATTTT. Translating it yields CASSSTSTDTQYF.

CDR3 DNA sequence: TGTGCCAGCAGTCCTCGTGCGAGCGCTGAAGCTTTCTTT. Protein: CASSPRASAEAFF. V usage is TRBV6-5 and J usage is TRBJ1-1, with D unresolved. The CDR3 sequence is 13 residues long. CDR1 and CDR2 (germline): MNHEY, SVGAGI. V lost 5 bases and J lost 6, with 13 bases in between.

The rearrangement joins TRBV6-5 to TRBJ2-2; D ambiguous. The ends were cut back, 6 bases at V and 7 bases at J, with 9 bases in the middle. CDR3 length: 12 amino acids. Germline V CDR1 and CDR2: MNHEY, SVGAGI. This chain's CDR3 is CASSVGIGELFF. In nucleotides, the CDR3 is TGTGCCAGCAGCGTGGGGATCGGGGAGCTGTTTTTT.

This chain joins TRBV19 and TRBJ2-3; D possibly corresponds to TRBD2 (7 bases). V shed 8 bases and J shed 2 bases, with 17 bases lying between them. CDR1 and CDR2 from the germline V gene are LNHDA and SQIVND (reference sequence). The CDR3 has 15 amino acids. For the CDR3, the DNA is TGTGCCAGTGGTTACCCCGGGGGGCTCACAGATACGCAGTATTTT. Translated, it gives CASGYPGGLTDTQYF.

The genes are TRBV5-1 and TRBJ1-2, with D unclear. V was pared by 1 base and J by 1 base, with 14 bases between. Germline V gene data show CDR1 as SGHRS and CDR2 as YFSETQ. This CDR3 is built from 16 residues. This chain's CDR3 is CASSLRFSVLNYGYTF. DNA for the CDR3: TGCGCCAGCAGCTTGAGGTTCTCAGTTCTTAACTATGGCTACACCTTC.

V gene TRBV5-5 combines with J gene TRBJ2-7; the match to TRBD1 covers 10 bases. There are 16 residues in the CDR3. The V and J ends lost 0 bases and 3 bases, in that order; junction bases with no gene match: 6. CDR1 is SGHKS and CDR2 is YYEKEE in the germline V gene (reference sequence). DNA of the CDR3: TGTGCCAGCAGCTTGGAGTTGGGGACAGGGGTCTACGAGCAGTACTTC. Encoded protein: CASSLELGTGVYEQYF.

This chain uses TRBV6-6 with TRBJ2-3, with 11 positions matching TRBD2. The germline V gene encodes CDR1 MNHNY and CDR2 SVGAGI (reference sequence). Trimming took 2 bases from V and 5 from J; bases not matched to a gene: 6. This CDR3 contains 16 residues. CDR3 sequence reads: CASSYLSGGGRDTQYF. As DNA, the CDR3 is TGTGCCAGCAGTTACCTTAGCGGGGGGGGTAGAGATACGCAGTATTTT.

The chain is built from TRBV12-3 or TRBV12-4 and TRBJ2-7; D may be TRBD1 (5 bases). The CDR3 has 13 residues. V lost 2 bases to trimming and J lost 3 bases, with 8 bases between them. The CDR3 region has the DNA TGTGCCAGCAGTTTACCAGGGTTCTACGAGCAGTACTTC. This codes for CASSLPGFYEQYF.

This chain joins TRBV10-2 and TRBJ1-1, with D possibly being TRBD1 (6 bases). From germline, CDR1 is WSHSY and CDR2 SAAADI. This CDR3 comprises 12 residues. The V and J ends lost 8 bases and 7 bases respectively, with 14 bases between them. The CDR3, as DNA: TGCGCCAGCGTAGAAGGAGGGGGTGAAGCTTTCTTT. Protein product: CASVEGGGEAFF.

The V and J genes are TRBV5-1 and TRBJ2-7; D is tentatively TRBD1 or TRBD2 (5 bases each). Germline loops: CDR1 SGHRS, CDR2 YFSETQ. This CDR3 spans 14 amino acids. The V and J ends lost 4 bases and 4 bases respectively, with 15 bases between them. CDR3 region: CASSPGAGTYEQYF. DNA for the CDR3: TGCGCCAGCAGCCCTGGGGCAGGGACGTACGAGCAGTACTTC.

The chain recombines TRBV5-4 with TRBJ2-7, with TRBD1 matching over 7 bases. The CDR3 is 12 residues long. From germline, CDR1 is SGHNT and CDR2 YYREEE (reference sequence). V lost 4 bases and J lost 4; bases outside the gene matches: 2. This CDR3 is CASSRQGYEQYF. CDR3 in DNA: TGTGCCAGCAGCCGACAGGGTTACGAGCAGTACTTC.

The chain recombines TRBV19 with TRBJ1-2; maybe TRBD1 (6 bases). This CDR3 contains 15 residues. Germline CDR1 is LNHDA and CDR2 is SQIVND (reference sequence). Deletions cut 6 bases from V and 7 bases from J, with 21 bases between. The CDR3 protein is CASRRGEYSGVGYTF. CDR3 bases: TGTGCCAGTAGGCGAGGAGAGTATTCAGGGGTTGGCTACACCTTC.

The table lists this clone with a few counts. The chain links TRBV18 to TRBJ1-6, with unresolved D. V was cut by 6 bases and J by 7 bases, with 19 bases left in between. The CDR3 contains 16 residues. Germline lookup yields CDR1 KGHSH and CDR2 LQKENI. CDR3 sequence (DNA): TGTGCCAGCTCGTCCCCAGTGGGGTCGAGGAATTCACCCCTCCACTTT. Translation gives CASSSPVGSRNSPLHF.

The genes are TRBV9 and TRBJ2-3; 13 bases are shared with TRBD2. This CDR3 is 19 amino acids long. Germline CDR1 SGDLS, CDR2 YYNGEE. V shed 4 bases and J 2 bases; nucleotides not matched to a gene: 13. Here the CDR3 DNA reads TGTGCCAGCAGCCCTTCGACTAGCGGGGGGACAACTCTCACAGATACGCAGTATTTT. Its protein is CASSPSTSGGTTLTDTQYF.

The chain employs TRBV19 and TRBJ2-5; D is uncertain. The CDR3 runs to 15 residues. V was cut by 5 bases and J by 1 base, with 14 bases left in between. Germline assignment: CDR1 LNHDA and CDR2 SQIVND (reference sequence). The DNA for the CDR3 is TGTGCCAGTAGTCAGAGGACGGCTCTCCAAGAGACCCAGTACTTC. Protein sequence: CASSQRTALQETQYF.

This chain uses TRBV5-1 with TRBJ1-2; a possible D gene is TRBD1 (6 bases). The CDR3 runs to 16 residues. From germline, CDR1 is SGHRS and CDR2 YFSETQ. Trimming shortened V by 7 bases and J by 8 bases, and 27 bases separated the two germline ends. CDR3 region: CASRPGTQGMKGGYTF. The CDR3, as DNA: TGCGCCAGCCGGCCCGGGACTCAGGGGATGAAGGGCGGCTACACCTTC.

The rearrangement uses TRBV5-1 and TRBJ2-3; 7 bases align to TRBD2. The germline gives CDR1 SGHRS, CDR2 YFSETQ. This CDR3 region has 18 residues. V lost 0 bases, J lost 2 bases, and 12 bases stayed unmatched. The CDR3, as DNA: TGCGCCAGCAGCTTGGCCAAGGTGGCTAGCGGCCTCACAGATACGCAGTATTTT. It specifies CASSLAKVASGLTDTQYF.

The chain is built from TRBV11-3 and TRBJ2-5; 13 bases are shared with TRBD2. The V segment lost 5 bases and the J segment 0 bases; nucleotides outside the gene matches: 3. This CDR3 has 16 amino acids. Germline V lookup: CDR1 SGHNT, CDR2 YENEEA. The CDR3 DNA reads as TGTGCCAGCAGCAAGACTAGCGGGGGGAACCAAGAGACCCAGTACTTC. Amino acids: CASSKTSGGNQETQYF.

V is TRBV5-1 and J is TRBJ1-1, with D possibly matching TRBD1 (5 bases). V lost 3 bases and J 7 bases, leaving 19 bases between the germline ends. CDR1 SGHRS and CDR2 YFSETQ come from the germline V gene. The CDR3 has 15 residues. CDR3 residues: CASSSRDVGFGEAFF. Written as DNA, the CDR3 is TGCGCCAGCAGCTCCCGGGACGTGGGATTTGGTGAAGCTTTCTTT.

This clone was counted once. The chain carries TRBV18 and TRBJ1-4; no reliable D call. The CDR3 covers 14 residues. Germline V gene lookup returns CDR1 KGHSH and CDR2 LQKENI. Trimming took off 1 base at V and 2 bases at J, with 5 bases between the two ends. CDR3 residues: CASSPRGTNEKLFF. The CDR3 DNA reads as TGTGCCAGCTCACCACGTGGGACTAATGAAAAACTGTTTTTT.

The CDR3 region has the DNA TGCGCCAGCAGGTGGGACAGGGGTAACGAGCAGTACTTC. Translating it yields CASRWDRGNEQYF. The gene calls are TRBV5-1 and TRBJ2-7, with 10 positions matching TRBD1. After removal of 5 bases from V and 5 bases from J, the junction contained 4 bases not matched to a gene. Per germline, CDR1 SGHRS and CDR2 YFSETQ. This CDR3 is 13 amino acids long.

The chain has TRBV7-2 and TRBJ2-2; 8 bases agree with TRBD1. V lost 5 bases and J lost 4; bases outside the gene matches: 6. Germline V gene lookup returns CDR1 SGHTA and CDR2 FQGNSA. CDR3 size: 15 residues. CDR3 residues: CASSPRQGTTGELFF. The CDR3 coding sequence is TGTGCCAGCAGCCCCAGACAGGGGACCACCGGGGAGCTGTTTTTT.

V is TRBV6-5 and J is TRBJ1-1; D is unresolved. The V end was cut by 5 bases, the J end by 1 base, with 14 bases between. Germline V gene sequence: CDR1 MNHEY, CDR2 SVGAGI. The length of the CDR3 is 15 residues. CDR3 residues: CASSTQAATNTEAFF. DNA for the CDR3: TGTGCCAGCAGTACCCAGGCGGCCACGAACACTGAAGCTTTCTTT.

The chain has TRBV18 and TRBJ1-4; 8 bases fit TRBD1. This CDR3 has 15 residues. The junction had 8 bases not matched to a gene; V was cut back by 3 bases and J by 8 bases. Germline assignment: CDR1 KGHSH and CDR2 LQKENI. The CDR3 DNA reads as TGTGCCAGCTCACCTCCGGGACAGGTACTAGAAAAACTGTTTTTT. Translation gives CASSPPGQVLEKLFF.

The chain uses TRBV4-1 and TRBJ1-3; D may be TRBD1 (6 bases). Germline CDR1 reads MGHRA; CDR2 reads YSYEKL. The CDR3 has 16 residues. V was clipped by 5 bases and J by 0 bases, with 14 bases between them. In nucleotides, the CDR3 is TGCGCCAGCAGCTACCGCAGGGACACCTCTGGAAACACCATATATTTT. Translating gives CASSYRRDTSGNTIYF.